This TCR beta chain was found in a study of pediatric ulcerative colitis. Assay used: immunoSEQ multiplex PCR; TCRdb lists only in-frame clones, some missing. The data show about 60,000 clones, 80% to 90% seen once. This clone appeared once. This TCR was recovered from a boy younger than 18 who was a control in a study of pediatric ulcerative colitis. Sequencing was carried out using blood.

This CDR3 is CASSFRTDSGNTIYF. The CDR3 nucleotides are TGTGCCAGCAGCTTCCGGACGGATTCTGGAAACACCATATATTTT. The chain is built from TRBV7-2 and TRBJ1-3; D is ambiguous. V was clipped by 3 bases and J by 1 base, with 10 bases between them. Germline lookup yields CDR1 SGHTA and CDR2 FQGNSA. The CDR3 is 15 amino acids.